These 27 T cell receptor beta chains were all obtained from the same sample, sequenced in a study of breast tumors, draining lymph nodes, adjacent tissues. TCRdb ran MiXCR on the multiplex PCR reads and lists one entry per CDR3 protein. The repertoire includes 170,000 or so distinct CDR3 sequences, roughly a third of them detected once, and 3.5% to 4.5% sits in the top ten. Axillary draining lymph nodes of breast cancer patients supplied the node samples. Sequencing used axillary lymph node tissue. All receptors come from a female donor with breast cancer. Some clones in this sample may be carry-over from other donors' samples.

This clonotype was picked up many times. The chain combines TRBV4-1 with TRBJ2-3; tentatively, D is TRBD1 (5 bases). CDR1 and CDR2 (germline): MGHRA, YSYEKL. CDR3 length equals 15 residues. Between the trimmed V and J ends, which lost 2 bases and 6 bases, there was a span of 15 bases. The CDR3 DNA sequence: TGCGCCAGCAGCCAAACGGAGACAGCGCCCGATACGCAGTATTTT. The encoded protein is CASSQTETAPDTQYF.

This clonotype was counted a few times. J is TRBJ2-7 and V is TRBV6-2 or TRBV6-3; maybe TRBD1 (5 bases). The CDR3 is 13 residues long. The germline V gene encodes CDR1 MNHEY and CDR2 SVGEGT. The V gene lost 10 bases and the J gene lost 3 bases, with 16 bases spanning the gap. The CDR3 region has the DNA TGTGCCACCCACGAATTAGGGGACTACGAGCAGTACTTC. Its protein is CATHELGDYEQYF.

The chain combines TRBV7-9 with TRBJ1-4, with D hard to call. CDR1 SEHNR and CDR2 FQNEAQ come from the germline V gene (reference sequence). V was pared by 5 bases and J by 5 bases, with 21 bases between. The CDR3 runs to 17 residues. The CDR3 sequence: CASSVTSGRFYNEKLFF. The CDR3 DNA reads as TGTGCCAGCAGCGTTACTAGCGGGAGGTTCTACAATGAAAAACTGTTTTTT.

The chain couples TRBV12-3 or TRBV12-4 to TRBJ1-4, with D perhaps TRBD1 (5 bases). CDR3 length: 16 amino acids. The V end lost 8 bases, the J end lost 3 bases, and 19 bases lay between the germline ends. In DNA, the CDR3 is TGTGCCAGCGGTGGTATAGCGGGGGAACCTAATGAAAAACTGTTTTTT. Encoded protein: CASGGIAGEPNEKLFF.

The chain employs TRBV6-1 and TRBJ1-5, with D possibly being TRBD1 (6 bases). Between the trimmed V and J ends, which lost 3 bases and 4 bases, there was a span of 10 bases. Germline CDR1 is MNHNS and CDR2 is SASEGT. The CDR3 is made up of 14 amino acids. In DNA, the CDR3 is TGTGCCAGCAGTGACAGGGGAACGAATCAGCCCCAGCATTTT. This gives the protein CASSDRGTNQPQHF.

This clonotype came up many times. The J gene is TRBJ2-5, the V gene TRBV20-1, with a weak D call TRBD1 (5 bases). Trimming pared 0 bases from V and 1 base from J, leaving 24 bases between. Germline-derived CDR1 and CDR2 are DFQATT and SNEGSKA (reference sequence). The CDR3 covers 19 residues. This CDR3 is CSARDSQGLSGSSQETQYF. The DNA of the CDR3 is TGCAGTGCTAGAGATAGTCAGGGCCTCTCCGGCTCTTCCCAAGAGACCCAGTACTTC.

Turning to this clonotype: The conserved final phenylalanine or tryptophan is absent from the CDR3, which likely points to a read error. The V call is TRBV14, the J call TRBJ1-1; D is perhaps TRBD1 (5 bases). The CDR3 is 13 amino acids. Looked up from germline, CDR1 is SGHDN and CDR2 is FVKESK. Trimming left V 3 bases short and J 3 bases short, with 8 bases between. The CDR3 region has the DNA TGTGCCAGCAGCCAGTGGGGGTACACTGAAGCTTTCGTT. This sequence encodes CASSQWGYTEAFV.

This clonotype was recorded at least ten times. This chain connects TRBV5-6 to TRBJ2-3; no definite D call. CDR3 length: 13 amino acids. Trimming shortened V by 7 bases and J by 2 bases, and 11 bases separated the two germline ends. Germline CDR1 is SGHDT and CDR2 is YYEEEE. As DNA, the CDR3 is TGTGCCAGCTTGTGGAGCGCCACAGATACGCAGTATTTT. This sequence encodes CASLWSATDTQYF.

The J gene is TRBJ1-5, the V gene TRBV5-1; TRBD1 agrees at 10 bases. The germline V gene has CDR1 SGHRS and CDR2 YFSETQ. With 8 bases clipped from V and 1 base from J, the junction kept 9 bases outside the gene matches. CDR3 size: 16 residues. The CDR3 bases are TGCGCCAGTAACGAGGGGACAGGGGACAGCAATCAGCCCCAGCATTTT. It encodes CASNEGTGDSNQPQHF.

This clonotype was seen more than once but under ten times. The chain joins TRBV6-2 or TRBV6-3 to TRBJ1-5; 8 positions match TRBD1. This CDR3 has 16 residues. The J segment lost 5 bases and the V segment lost 6 bases, leaving 12 bases of the junction unmatched. CDR1 is MNHEY, CDR2 SVGEGT, per germline. The CDR3 here is CASSQHRGTGYQPQHF. CDR3 nucleotide sequence: TGTGCCAGCAGCCAACACCGCGGGACAGGTTATCAGCCCCAGCATTTT.

The V gene is TRBV28, the J gene TRBJ2-7; 13 positions agree with TRBD2. This CDR3 spans 16 amino acids. Looked up from germline, CDR1 is MDHEN and CDR2 is SYDVKM. V was clipped by 3 bases and J by 4 bases; unmatched bases: 6. CDR3 region: CASSLWTSGSGYEQYF. As DNA, the CDR3 is TGTGCCAGCAGTTTGTGGACTAGCGGGAGTGGGTACGAGCAGTACTTC.

This clonotype was counted only a few times. The V gene is TRBV27, the J gene TRBJ2-1, with D possibly matching TRBD2 (6 bases). V dropped 4 bases and J dropped 7 bases, with 20 bases sitting between them. Germline CDR1 MNHEY, CDR2 SMNVEV (reference sequence). The CDR3 totals 16 residues. In DNA, the CDR3 is TGTGCCAGCAGTTCTCCCTTGACTGTGCGGGGTAATGAGCAGTTCTTC. Translation: CASSSPLTVRGNEQFF.

The chain uses TRBV11-3 and TRBJ2-5, with 8 nucleotides matching TRBD1. The CDR3 covers 14 residues. The V gene end was trimmed by 5 bases and the J gene end by 1 base; junction bases not matched to a gene: 3. The germline V gene encodes CDR1 SGHNT and CDR2 YENEEA. DNA of the CDR3: TGTGCCAGCAGCCCGACAGGGGTCCAAGAGACCCAGTACTTC. Protein: CASSPTGVQETQYF. Together with reference TRBV11-3 and TRBJ2-5, the CDR3 gives the full variable domain: EAGVVQSPRYKIIEKKQPVAFWCNPISGHNTLYWYLQNLGQGPELLIRYENEEAVDDSQLPKDRFSAERLKGVDSTLKIQPAELGDSAVYLCASSPTGVQETQYFGPGTRLLVL.

This clonotype was counted ten times or more. The chain has TRBV2 and TRBJ2-7; 8 bases fit TRBD1. Losses at the gene ends were 6 bases for V and 4 bases for J; bases not matched to a gene: 11. CDR1 is SNHLY and CDR2 is FYNNEI in the germline V gene. CDR3 length equals 15 residues. The chain's CDR3 is CASRAGTGEPYEQYF. The CDR3, as DNA: TGTGCCAGCAGGGCTGGGACAGGTGAACCATACGAGCAGTACTTC.

Concerning this clonotype: It is unclear where the CDR3 begins or ends on the DNA, so no DNA is shown, and the CDR3 is as TCRdb lists it. V and J are TRBV7-9 and TRBJ2-7; TRBD2, the D gene given by the table, was not confirmed from the DNA. The CDR3 region is 19 residues in length, termini included. Per the germline V gene, CDR1 is SEHNR and CDR2 is FQNEAQ (reference sequence). The CDR3 spells CASSFYICSASGAPYEQYF.

The genes are TRBV20-1 and TRBJ2-3, with D possibly being TRBD2 (5 bases). V was trimmed by 3 bases and J by 4 bases, leaving 17 bases between them. The CDR3 extends over 15 amino acids. Germline loops: CDR1 DFQATT, CDR2 SNEGSKA (reference sequence). The CDR3 sequence: CSARWSLSGPDTQYF. The CDR3 DNA is TGCAGTGCTAGGTGGTCCCTCAGCGGACCAGATACGCAGTATTTT.

This clonotype has ten or more counts. This chain links TRBV11-3 with TRBJ2-1; D is uncertain. CDR3 length equals 16 residues. Trimming stripped 0 bases from V and 3 bases from J, with 12 bases between. Germline V gene sequence: CDR1 SGHNT, CDR2 YENEEA. CDR3 loop: CASSLDGSGFYNEQFF. In nucleotides, the CDR3 is TGTGCCAGCAGCTTAGATGGGTCCGGCTTCTACAATGAGCAGTTCTTC.

This clonotype has ten or more counts. V gene TRBV5-1 combines with J gene TRBJ1-2; 7 bases are shared with TRBD1. Losses at the gene ends were 0 bases for V and 8 bases for J; bases not matched to a gene: 13. This CDR3 has 16 amino acids. The germline V gene encodes CDR1 SGHRS and CDR2 YFSETQ. The CDR3 bases are TGCGCCAGCAGCTTGGCTTCGGGACAGACTAGCTCGGGCTACACCTTC. It specifies CASSLASGQTSSGYTF.

J is TRBJ1-1 and V is TRBV11-2; 8 bases match TRBD1. J lost 6 bases, V lost 5 bases, and 8 bases had no gene match. Germline CDR1 is SGHAT and CDR2 is FQNNGV. CDR3 length: 14 residues. CDR3 protein: CASSQDRGLAEAFF. In DNA, the CDR3 is TGTGCCAGCAGCCAAGACAGGGGTTTGGCTGAAGCTTTCTTT.

There are many counts of this clonotype. This chain uses TRBV29-1 with TRBJ2-3, with TRBD2 matching over 8 bases. V was pared by 2 bases and J by 3 bases, with 7 bases of the junction left unmatched. Germline CDR1 SQVTM, CDR2 ANQGSEA. The CDR3 length is 15 residues. The CDR3 DNA sequence: TGCAGCGTTGAACGGCGGGGGGCCTCAACAGATACGCAGTATTTT. It translates to CSVERRGASTDTQYF.

In regard to this clonotype: A read error may explain this, as a much larger clone is one base away. The rearrangement uses TRBV11-2 and TRBJ1-2; 8 nucleotides line up with TRBD1. This CDR3 has 15 residues. The germline gives CDR1 SGHAT, CDR2 FQNNGV. Here the CDR3 DNA reads TGTGGCAGCAGCTTCGAGGACAGGGTGCGTTATGGCTACACCTTC. This translates into CGSSFEDRVRYGYTF.

The CDR3: CATCGGTVEGYGYTF. For the CDR3, the DNA is TGTGCCACCTGCGGGGGGACGGTGGAAGGCTATGGCTACACCTTC. The chain uses TRBV15 and TRBJ1-2; maybe TRBD1 (5 bases). V was clipped by 8 bases and J by 4 bases, with 20 bases between them. The CDR3 length is 15 residues. The germline gives CDR1 LNHNV, CDR2 YYDKDF (reference sequence). Full variable domain (missing parts from reference TRBV15 and TRBJ1-2): DAMVIQNPRYQVTQFGKPVTLSCSQTLNHNVMYWYQQKSSQAPKLLFHYYDKDFNNEADTPDNFQSRRPNTSFCFLDIRSPGLGDTAMYLCATCGGTVEGYGYTFGSGTRLTVV.

This clonotype has ten or more counts. The J gene is TRBJ2-7, the V gene TRBV12-3 or TRBV12-4, with D possibly matching TRBD1 (6 bases). The germline V and J ends were trimmed by 6 bases and 4 bases, with 10 bases remaining between them. The CDR3 has 12 amino acids. CDR3 in amino acids: CASSPTGYEQYF. The CDR3 DNA follows: TGTGCCAGCAGCCCGACAGGATACGAGCAGTACTTC.

For this clonotype: This clone may be a read error of a much larger clone one base away. The chain carries TRBV11-3 and TRBJ2-1; weak D call: TRBD2 (5 bases). Germline lookup yields CDR1 SGHNT and CDR2 YENEEA. CDR3 length equals 15 residues. Trimming pared 2 bases from V and 7 bases from J, leaving 15 bases between. The CDR3: CASSLLRSSGNEQFF. The CDR3 region has the DNA TGTGCCAGCAGCTTACTTCGGTCCTCGGGGAATGAGCAGTTCTTC.

The chain employs TRBV19 and TRBJ1-5, with D perhaps TRBD1 (5 bases). Germline V CDR1 and CDR2: LNHDA, SQIVND (reference sequence). The CDR3 covers 14 residues. The ends were cut back, 4 bases at V and 6 bases at J, with 13 bases in the middle. The CDR3 sequence: CASSRGTFGQPQHF. CDR3 bases: TGTGCCAGTAGTAGGGGGACTTTTGGTCAGCCCCAGCATTTT.

The rearrangement joins TRBV29-1 to TRBJ1-5; no firm D call. Germline CDR1 reads SQVTM; CDR2 reads ANQGSEA. The CDR3 is 14 residues long. Trimming shortened V by 4 bases and J by 0 bases, and 10 bases separated the two germline ends. CDR3 nucleotide sequence: TGCAGCGTTGCAATAGGGTATAGCAATCAGCCCCAGCATTTT. Translating it yields CSVAIGYSNQPQHF. Together with reference TRBV29-1 and TRBJ1-5, the CDR3 gives the full variable domain: SAVISQKPSRDICQRGTSLTIQCQVDSQVTMMFWYRQQPGQSLTLIATANQGSEATYESGFVIDKFPISRPNLTFSTLTVSNMSPEDSSIYLCSVAIGYSNQPQHFGDGTRLSIL.

This clonotype was observed many times. The chain recombines TRBV9 with TRBJ2-1; the match to TRBD2 covers 9 bases. With 7 bases clipped from V and 0 bases from J, the junction kept 5 bases outside the gene matches. Germline CDR1 is SGDLS and CDR2 is YYNGEE. There are 15 residues in the CDR3. The chain's CDR3 is CASCSSGNSYNEQFF. The CDR3 DNA follows: TGTGCCAGCTGCTCTAGCGGGAACTCCTACAATGAGCAGTTCTTC.